This TCR beta chain is drawn from a study of T-cell memory formation after mild COVID-19. This clonotype occurred a few times. Antigen: not known. A single record per CDR3 protein comes from TCRdb applying MiXCR to the 5' RACE reads. The sample shows 250,000 to 350,000 distinct CDR3 sequences, around an eighth of them seen only once. Findings and caveats of the study: There was a balanced CD4/CD8 profile in clones contracting day 15 to 85, and later expanders leaned CD4+. Certain responding clones were present in pre-infection memory, suggesting participation of cross-reactive memory.

The ends lost 9 bases at V and 9 bases at J; junction bases unmatched: 11. The CDR3 is made up of 14 amino acids. The V call is TRBV12-3 or TRBV12-4, the J call TRBJ1-6; 7 bases are a match to TRBD1. Material: PBMCs or a T cell subset sorted from them (not recorded which). The receptor comes from a man aged 18 to 30 who had mild COVID-19 (a few samples of this study predate the infection). Cell type and time point are not known. The CDR3 region has the DNA TGTGCCAGTACCCTCAGGGGGTCGACTTCACCCCTCCACTTT. This encodes CASTLRGSTSPLHF.